The rows below give T cell receptor beta chains drawn from one sample of a study of blood T cells in healthy people across ages. MiXCR, applied by TCRdb to the 5' RACE reads, yields one record per CDR3 protein. The sample holds about 510,000 distinct CDR3 sequences; about 27% are singletons and the top ten take over 3.5%. This sample was also put to use in a study of T cells of mothers and their children.

The sequencing input was blood. The receptors shown here come from a boy aged 2-9 years in good health. CDR3s include the opening cysteine and the closing phenylalanine or tryptophan. Each record gives: clone size, J gene, V gene, D gene, CDR3 DNA, CDR3 protein. The D gene is left open where the match is weak. Rows give clone size only sometimes, using once, few, many, or a class for an expanded clone.

abundance: NA; j_gene: TRBJ2-7; v_gene: TRBV7-8; d_gene: NA; CDR3nt: TGTGCCAGCAGCCCCGTACTCTCCTACGAGCAGTACTTC; CDR3aa: CASSPVLSYEQYF
abundance: once; j_gene: TRBJ2-7; v_gene: TRBV27; d_gene: TRBD2; CDR3nt: TGTGCCAGCAGCGGGACGGCCGGGACTAGGGTTCCCTACGAGCAGTACTTC; CDR3aa: CASSGTAGTRVPYEQYF
abundance: NA; j_gene: TRBJ2-2; v_gene: TRBV19; d_gene: NA; CDR3nt: TGTGCCAGTAGTCCAGGACTGGACCCCGGGGAGCTGTTTTTT; CDR3aa: CASSPGLDPGELFF
abundance: few; j_gene: TRBJ2-1; v_gene: TRBV9; d_gene: NA; CDR3nt: TGTGCTAGCACCCGTAGCTTGGGGAATGAGCAGTTCTTC; CDR3aa: CASTRSLGNEQFF
abundance: NA; j_gene: TRBJ2-2; v_gene: TRBV7-9; d_gene: NA; CDR3nt: TGTGCCAGCGATTACTCGAACGGCGGGGAGCTGTTTTTT; CDR3aa: CASDYSNGGELFF
abundance: few; j_gene: TRBJ1-2; v_gene: TRBV11-2; d_gene: NA; CDR3nt: TGTGCCAGCAGCAGCCGGGGGGACGGCTACACCTTC; CDR3aa: CASSSRGDGYTF
abundance: few; j_gene: TRBJ2-7; v_gene: TRBV6-5; d_gene: NA; CDR3nt: TGTGCCAGCAGCATCGGTCCGGGCTACGAGCAGTACTTC; CDR3aa: CASSIGPGYEQYF
abundance: few; j_gene: TRBJ1-2; v_gene: TRBV29-1; d_gene: TRBD1; CDR3nt: TGCAGCGCCGACAGGGGAATAAGGGGTGGCTACACCTTC; CDR3aa: CSADRGIRGGYTF
abundance: NA; j_gene: TRBJ2-1; v_gene: TRBV20-1; d_gene: TRBD2; CDR3nt: TGCAGTGCTAGAGACCAGGGACTAGCGGGGCGGAATGAGCAGTTCTTC; CDR3aa: CSARDQGLAGRNEQFF
abundance: few; j_gene: TRBJ1-5; v_gene: TRBV5-1; d_gene: TRBD1; CDR3nt: TGCGCCAGCAGCCTGGGACAGGGTCTCAATCAGCCCCAGCATTTT; CDR3aa: CASSLGQGLNQPQHF
abundance: few; j_gene: TRBJ1-3; v_gene: TRBV11-2; d_gene: NA; CDR3nt: TGTGCCAGCAGCTTAGCTGCAAGAGGAAACACCATATATTTT; CDR3aa: CASSLAARGNTIYF
abundance: NA; j_gene: TRBJ2-3; v_gene: TRBV10-2; d_gene: TRBD2; CDR3nt: TGCGCCAGCAGTCAGGTGCTAGCGGGAGGCCTTATCACAGATACGCAGTATTTT; CDR3aa: CASSQVLAGGLITDTQYF
abundance: few; j_gene: TRBJ2-7; v_gene: TRBV6-2/TRBV6-3; d_gene: TRBD2; CDR3nt: TGTGCCAGCAGCAAAATAAGCGGACTAGCGGGGGATAACTACGAGCAGTACTTC; CDR3aa: CASSKISGLAGDNYEQYF